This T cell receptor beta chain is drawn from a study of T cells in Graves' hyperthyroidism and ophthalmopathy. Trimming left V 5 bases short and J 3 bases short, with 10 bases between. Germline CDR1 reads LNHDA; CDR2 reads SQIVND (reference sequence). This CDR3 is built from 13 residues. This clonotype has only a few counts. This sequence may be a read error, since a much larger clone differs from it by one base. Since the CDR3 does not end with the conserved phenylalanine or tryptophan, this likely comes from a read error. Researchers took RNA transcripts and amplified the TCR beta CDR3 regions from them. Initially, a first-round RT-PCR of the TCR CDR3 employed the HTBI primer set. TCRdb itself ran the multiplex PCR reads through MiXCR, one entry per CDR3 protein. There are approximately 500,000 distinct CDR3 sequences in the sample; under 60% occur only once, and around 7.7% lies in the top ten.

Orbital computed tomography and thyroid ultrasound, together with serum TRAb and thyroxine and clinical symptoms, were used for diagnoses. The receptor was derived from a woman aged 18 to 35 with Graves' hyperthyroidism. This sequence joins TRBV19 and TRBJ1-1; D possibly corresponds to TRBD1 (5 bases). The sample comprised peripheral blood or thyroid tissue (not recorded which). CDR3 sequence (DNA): TGTGCCAGTAGTGGGACGGTTGACACTGAAGCTTTCCTT. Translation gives CASSGTVDTEAFL.